What follows is one T cell receptor (beta chain) and its context. Its antigen is unknown. No base quality values were provided; no much bigger clone lies one nucleotide off. Preparation of the library involved the immunoSEQ multiplex PCR assay. A mixture of 60 forward primers for TCR Vbeta segments and 13 reverse primers for TCR Jbeta segments was used in the multiplex PCR. Amplification of the CDR3 region of rearranged TCR beta genes was performed with a multiplex PCR assay on genomic DNA. On the Illumina HiSeq System, the amplified TCR beta libraries were sequenced as 87-base-pair reads. Per the original workflow: Across the 670 or so repertoires, a later analysis counted 60 million to 90 million unique TCR beta chains, approximately 12 million of which were shared by at least two donors. To remove PCR and sequencing errors, raw reads were error-corrected and collapsed into unique sequences using a nearest-neighbor algorithm that merged closely related sequences. To assign V, D and J gene segments, CDR3 sequences were aligned to IMGT reference sequences. For a sequence to be retained, at least a six-nucleotide match to both a V gene segment and a J gene segment was required. Rearrangements were classified as productive when the CDR3 lacked stop codons and remained in frame with V and J, and all other rearrangements were classified as non-productive. CDR3 was defined by IMGT convention, running from the second conserved V-encoded cysteine to the conserved J-encoded phenylalanine. In an earlier analysis of 587 of the donors, sequences lacking an unambiguous match to a single V gene segment were excluded. An earlier analysis of a few hundred of the donors classified V segments as functional when productive rearrangements were above 56.7% and as segregating when the standard deviation between donors was above 5%. A statistical classification framework was developed to diagnose cytomegalovirus status using the catalog of TCR beta chain sequences. V and J gene assignment, in a later analysis, came from comparing TCR nucleotide sequences with IMGT/GENE-DB human TR gene sequences. Using the TCRdist pipeline, a later analysis assigned CDR3 sequences along with most-parsimonious VDJ recombination scenarios. In a later analysis, each TCR beta chain was defined by its CDR3 amino acid sequence together with its V-gene family, and reads lacking a unique V-gene family were excluded. To address suspected cross-contamination and a sequencing artifact, a later analysis removed several hundred highly shared, low-generation-probability nucleotide sequences. In a later analysis, a clonal expansion index was calculated for each public chain from normalized within-repertoire ranks of inferred template counts. In a later analysis, generation probabilities were computed using a VDJ recombination model fitted to out-of-frame rearrangements, and the results were checked against IGoR. In a later analysis, hypergeometric tests were used to score TCR-TCR, TCR-HLA and TCR-CMV co-occurrence, with a repertoire-size bias correction applied to TCR pairs. In a later analysis, false discovery rates were estimated by permuting HLA or CMV assignments 20 times. In a later analysis, co-occurring TCRs were grouped using DBSCAN, with TCRdist sequence similarity added in when clustering inside HLA-allele-positive subsets. Repertoires with fewer than 30,000 or more than 120,000 public chains, plus five repertoires with anomalous nucleotide sharing, were excluded from co-occurrence clustering. The immuneACCESS repertoire file appears here via TCRdb, limited to in-frame rearrangements. These files lack a portion of the clones; in checked studies, under half of the deficit traces to unresolved V genes, and the cause of the others is not known. From that table come the V and J calls and clone size; the DNA was used to work out D and trimming. This sample lists 180,000 or so clones; around 80% were detected once. The ten biggest clones cover around 1.4% of the sample.

The CDR3 measures 14 amino acids from cysteine to phenylalanine. This entry keeps only the CDR3 DNA: 42 bases, framed from base 1. V and J lose 3 bases and 0 bases, and a span of 9 bases separates them. CDR1 GTSNPN and CDR2 SVGIG were looked up in the germline V gene (reference sequence). This entry is derived from a study of cytomegalovirus exposure and HLA in healthy donors (dated by TCRdb to the late 2010s). About the full investigation: In an earlier analysis of roughly 500 of the donors, 250 to 350 Gb of sequence data and 100 million or so unique TCR beta sequences from 180 million or so T cells were reported. HLA typing covered class I and class II loci at four-digit resolution. A later genetic analysis took genome-wide SNP genotypes for about three fifths of the roughly 670 donors and used that subset as a discovery cohort. In addition to the first cohort of approximately 670 subjects, a separate validation cohort of approximately 130 different subjects was used. Roughly 5 DR-DQ haplotypes were handled as single units for association and clustering, since linkage in the cohort was strong. The number of donors typed differed by locus, with roughly 620-640 for A, B, C, DRB1 and DQB1, more than 500 for DQA1, 606 for DPA1, and some 440 for DPB1. Donor age, sex, ethnicity and CMV serostatus were compiled alongside the repertoire data. To decide whether each TCR beta V gene segment behaved as functional or pseudogenic, an earlier analysis of some 600 of the donors relied on high-throughput TCR beta sequencing. Among a few hundred genotyped donors of the cohort, an average of approximately 240,000 unique TCR beta nucleotide sequences were sequenced per donor, around 20% of them non-productive. A later analysis re-examined previously published TCR beta repertoires from 600 to 700 donors and added high-resolution HLA genotyping to investigate patterns of TCR occurrence. Of the approximately 400 genotyped donors, about 80% fell in the genetic ancestry cluster associated with self-reported Caucasian donors. The study was designed to test whether signatures of past pathogen exposure could be identified by cataloging public T cell receptors. An early release covering just under 650 HLA-typed donors comprised approximately 300 gigabases of sequencing data and 65 million to 100 million unique TCR sequences. The study combined high-throughput TCR immunosequencing, statistical association of individual TCRs with disease status, and machine learning to predict cytomegalovirus infection status. The T cell repertoires of 550 to 850 subjects were profiled by immunosequencing and related to cytomegalovirus serostatus. Rather than drawing on any new phenotypic data, the later analysis identified candidate immune exposures from TCR beta sequences and the way those sequences occurred across donors. Every repertoire in the discovery cohort had been generated on one and the same sequencing platform.

The cohort consisted of 666 healthy bone marrow donors. At the time of sampling, every cohort member was nominally healthy, though immune exposures that went unrecorded were likely present. The donor was CMV seropositive and was included in the group of 250 to 300 seropositive cohort members. A peripheral blood sample was provided by each donor, and peripheral blood mononuclear cells were used for TCR beta sequencing. The Qiagen DNeasy Blood Extraction Kit was used to extract genomic DNA from the blood cell samples. Study-wide conclusions, independent of this receptor: A further reported finding was that TCR beta sequences accurately predicted the HLA-A and HLA-B alleles for most subjects in the first cohort. The classifier was reported to diagnose cytomegalovirus status with high specificity and sensitivity in both the original cohort and the validation cohort. Linkage disequilibrium might explain the correlated functional status among segregating V segments, but an unknown experimental factor could not be excluded. In a later genetic analysis, a missense DCLRE1C variant was associated with V-gene and J-gene trimming of TCR beta chains, and the association was replicated in an independent cohort. Compared with the 666-donor mean, donors in an Asian-associated ancestry cluster had fewer N-insertions in productive TCRs, according to a later genetic analysis. It was suggested by the authors that the approach could potentially be generalized to other disease states and immunological phenotypes. When HLA alleles, especially DR and DQ, strongly co-occurred, attributing TCR associations to individual alleles was difficult. A later analysis reported that several top co-occurrence clusters appeared linked to parvovirus B19, influenza, CMV and Epstein-Barr virus. A cluster of highly shared sequence variants was judged likely to represent a technical artifact of the sequencing pipeline. According to a later analysis, TCR association rates differed among HLA loci, with DRB1 alleles showing the most associated TCRs and HLA-C alleles showing the fewest. Immune exposure information for the cohort was limited to CMV serostatus. Some IMGT-functional V segments, including TRBV6-2 and TRBV6-3, could not be told apart with the 87-base-pair reads, so those segments were excluded. Compared with equally common non-associated chains, HLA-associated TCR beta chains in a later analysis were more clonally expanded and had lower generation probabilities. Because HLA typing was missing for some donors at each locus, association tests included only the typed subset. Three of the identified cytomegalovirus-associated TCR beta chains were confirmed in vitro to be specific for cytomegalovirus antigens. A later analysis found that most CMV-associated TCR beta chains appeared HLA-restricted, with HLA associations seemingly driven largely by CMV exposure. Specific HLA alleles were associated with 15,000 to 20,000 TCR beta sequences at a false discovery rate of 0.05 in a later analysis. Because counts were too low, roughly 16 rarely observed V segments, including chromosome 9 orphons, were excluded from the earlier analysis of about 500 of the donors. A total of 164 TCR beta chains were listed by the study as associated with cytomegalovirus. Across donors, most TCR sequences were observed very rarely, whereas some public TCRs were present in many individuals. In an earlier analysis of 500 to 650 of the donors, most TCR beta V segments appeared in productive rearrangements about 87% or about 30% of the time, broadly matching IMGT annotations. The cohort was sequenced for TCR beta chains only, and without alpha or paired-chain data the features that could be detected were limited. Sequencing depth was assumed to be roughly uniform across donors in the presence/absence analyses, though that assumption may not hold.

This receptor was identified in a girl between 10 and 17 years old in good health and CMV-seropositive. The sequencing sample was made of PBMCs. The chain is encoded by TRBV30 joined to TRBJ1-3; the D gene lacks a confident call. The nucleotides are TGTGCCTGGAGCCCAGACACCTCTGGAAACACCATATATTTT. This sequence encodes CAWSPDTSGNTIYF. Beyond the CDR3, the reference TRBV30 and TRBJ1-3 genes provide the residues; the full variable domain reads: SQTIHQWPATLVQPVGSPLSLECTVEGTSNPNLYWYRQAAGRGLQLLFYSVGIGQISSEVPQNLSASRPQDRQFILSSKKLLLSDSGFYLCAWSPDTSGNTIYFGEGSWLTVV.